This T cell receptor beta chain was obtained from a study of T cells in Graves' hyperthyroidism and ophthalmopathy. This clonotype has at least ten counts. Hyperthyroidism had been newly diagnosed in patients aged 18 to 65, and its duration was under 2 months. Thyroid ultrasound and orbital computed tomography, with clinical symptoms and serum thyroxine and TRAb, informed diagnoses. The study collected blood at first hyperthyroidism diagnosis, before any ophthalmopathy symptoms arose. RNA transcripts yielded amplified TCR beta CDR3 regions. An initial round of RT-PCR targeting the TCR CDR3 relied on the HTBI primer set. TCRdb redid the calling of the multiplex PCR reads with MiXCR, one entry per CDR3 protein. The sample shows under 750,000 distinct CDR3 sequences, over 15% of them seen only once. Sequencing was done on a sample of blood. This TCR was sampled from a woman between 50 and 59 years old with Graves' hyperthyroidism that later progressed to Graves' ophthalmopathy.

The CDR3 reads CASSQTGPVKEKLFF. The CDR3 DNA sequence: TGTGCCAGCAGCCAGACAGGGCCCGTAAAAGAAAAACTGTTTTTT. The chain couples TRBV2 to TRBJ1-4; TRBD1 agrees at 7 bases. This CDR3 has 15 amino acids. Trimming removed 6 bases from V and 8 bases from J; junction bases left unmatched: 12. Per germline, CDR1 SNHLY and CDR2 FYNNEI. Based on the CDR3 plus reference TRBV2 and TRBJ1-4, the full variable domain is EPEVTQTPSHQVTQMGQEVILRCVPISNHLYFYWYRQILGQKVEFLVSFYNNEISEKSEIFDDQFSVERPDGSNFTLKIRSTKLEDSAMYFCASSQTGPVKEKLFFGSGTQLSVL.